This entry lists 30 T cell receptor beta chains sequenced from one sample in a study of blood T cell repertoires in COVID-19. Here immunoSEQ multiplex PCR was the method, and the copy in TCRdb shows in-frame clones only, minus some. This table holds 300,000 to 400,000 clones, 85% to 90% found once. The specimen was PBMCs or T cells enriched from blood (not recorded which). These receptors came from a woman in her twenties or thirties with acute COVID-19.

The V and J genes are TRBV7-9 and TRBJ2-7, with 8 bases aligning to TRBD1. This CDR3 has 15 amino acids. The V segment lost 2 bases and the J segment 4 bases; nucleotides outside the gene matches: 7. Germline V gene data show CDR1 as SEHNR and CDR2 as FQNEAQ (reference sequence). CDR3 protein: CASSLPDRVGYEQYF. In DNA, the CDR3 is TGTGCCAGCAGCTTACCGGACAGGGTTGGGTACGAGCAGTACTTC.

This rearrangement joins TRBV4-2 to TRBJ2-1; 11 bases map to TRBD1. The V segment lost 1 base and the J segment 4 bases; nucleotides outside the gene matches: 0. The CDR3 is made up of 15 amino acids. Germline values: CDR1 LGHNA, CDR2 YNFKEQ. The CDR3 loop is CASSQGDRGYNEQFF. The DNA of the CDR3 is TGTGCCAGCAGCCAAGGGGACAGGGGGTACAATGAGCAGTTCTTC.

This chain connects TRBV24-1 to TRBJ2-7; TRBD1 might be the D (5 bases). CDR1 is KGHDR, CDR2 SFDVKD, per germline. CDR3 length: 15 residues. The germline V and J ends were trimmed by 3 bases and 3 bases, with 14 bases remaining between them. In DNA form, the CDR3 reads TGTGCCACCAGTGATGGGCAGGGCGCAAACTACGAGCAGTACTTC. This encodes CATSDGQGANYEQYF.

The chain's CDR3 is CASSAPLAGGPEVFF. DNA for the CDR3: TGTGCCAGCAGCGCCCCACTAGCGGGGGGGCCCGAGGTGTTCTTC. This chain joins TRBV9 and TRBJ2-1, with 13 bases that match TRBD2. The germline V gene has CDR1 SGDLS and CDR2 YYNGEE. The CDR3 is 15 residues long. The V segment lost 3 bases and the J segment 15 bases; nucleotides outside the gene matches: 12.

V usage is TRBV2 and J usage is TRBJ1-1; D unresolved. Trimming pared 3 bases from V and 5 bases from J, leaving 7 bases between. Germline CDR1 is SNHLY and CDR2 is FYNNEI. This CDR3 is built from 12 residues. The CDR3 DNA reads TGTGCCAGCAGTGAGTTAATGACTGAAGCTTTCTTT. This encodes CASSELMTEAFF.

This rearrangement joins TRBV2 to TRBJ1-4; D gene unclear. The CDR3 length is 14 residues. Germline values: CDR1 SNHLY, CDR2 FYNNEI. Trimming stripped 1 base from V and 6 bases from J, with 9 bases between. As DNA, the CDR3 is TGTGCCAGCAGTGAAGTCGGGAGGGATGAAAAACTGTTTTTT. Its translation is CASSEVGRDEKLFF.

The genes are TRBV10-3 and TRBJ1-3; D remains ambiguous. CDR1 is ENHRY and CDR2 is SYGVKD in the germline V gene. Deletions cut 3 bases from V and 0 bases from J, with 9 bases between. This CDR3 is built from 15 residues. The CDR3 spells CAISEHSSSGNTIYF. In DNA, the CDR3 is TGTGCCATCAGTGAACACAGCAGCTCTGGAAACACCATATATTTT.

The chain is built from TRBV5-6 and TRBJ2-3, with 8 bases identical to TRBD2. Germline V CDR1 and CDR2: SGHDT, YYEEEE. This CDR3 comprises 15 residues. V shed 7 bases, J shed 4 bases, and the junction held 11 bases outside the gene matches. CDR3 loop: CASASRGGPSDTQYF. As DNA, the CDR3 is TGTGCCAGCGCATCTCGGGGGGGGCCCTCAGATACGCAGTATTTT. The whole variable domain, filled in from reference TRBV5-6 and TRBJ2-3, reads DAGVTQSPTHLIKTRGQQVTLRCSPKSGHDTVSWYQQALGQGPQFIFQYYEEEERQRGNFPDRFSGHQFPNYSSELNVNALLLGDSALYLCASASRGGPSDTQYFGPGTRLTVL.

The CDR3 DNA reads as TGCAGCGTAAACAGGGGGCAGAGCACTGAAGCTTTCTTT. Its translation is CSVNRGQSTEAFF. The chain uses TRBV29-1 and TRBJ1-1; 9 positions agree with TRBD1. From germline, CDR1 is SQVTM and CDR2 ANQGSEA. This CDR3 comprises 13 residues. The J segment lost 4 bases and the V segment lost 6 bases, leaving 6 bases of the junction unmatched.

This clone was recorded a few times. This chain links TRBV9 with TRBJ2-3; 9 bases agree with TRBD1. This CDR3 has 14 residues. Looked up from germline, CDR1 is SGDLS and CDR2 is YYNGEE. V was clipped by 4 bases and J by 5 bases; unmatched bases: 5. The CDR3 DNA is TGTGCCAGCAGCTCTACAGGGGGCGGAGATACGCAGTATTTT. As protein: CASSSTGGGDTQYF.

The chain is built from TRBV5-1 and TRBJ2-2; perhaps TRBD1 as D (5 bases). The germline V gene has CDR1 SGHRS and CDR2 YFSETQ. Trimming shortened V by 4 bases and J by 8 bases, and 18 bases separated the two germline ends. The CDR3 spans 15 residues. This CDR3 is CASSPGDRDGGELFF. The CDR3, as DNA: TGCGCCAGCAGCCCCGGCGACAGAGATGGGGGGGAGCTGTTTTTT.

This sequence joins TRBV2 and TRBJ2-7, with TRBD2 identical over 7 bases. The germline gives CDR1 SNHLY, CDR2 FYNNEI. Trimming cost V 6 bases and J 0 bases; bases outside gene matches: 8. This CDR3 region has 15 residues. The CDR3 DNA follows: TGTGCCAGCAGGGAGGGCGGGGGTGTCTCCTACGAGCAGTACTTC. It encodes CASREGGGVSYEQYF.

V usage is TRBV27 and J usage is TRBJ2-7, with TRBD1 identical over 8 bases. Per germline, CDR1 MNHEY and CDR2 SMNVEV (reference sequence). CDR3 length: 16 residues. Unmatched junction bases numbered 11, after V lost 3 bases and J lost 4 bases. CDR3 loop: CASSFFGQGTPYEQYF. The CDR3 nucleotides read TGTGCCAGCAGTTTCTTCGGACAGGGCACCCCATACGAGCAGTACTTC.

A word on this clone: The limits of the CDR3 on the DNA are not certain, so only TCRdb's listed CDR3 is given. This chain connects TRBV27 to TRBJ1-5. From germline, CDR1 is MNHEY and CDR2 SMNVEV (reference sequence). A total of 15 residues make up the CDR3, ends included. The chain's CDR3 is CASSTSGDSNQPQHF.

The chain joins TRBV6-5 to TRBJ2-7, with TRBD2 matching over 7 bases. The germline gives CDR1 MNHEY, CDR2 SVGAGI. V lost 4 bases, J lost 5 bases, and 2 bases stayed unmatched. The CDR3 is made up of 12 amino acids. The CDR3 DNA reads TGTGCCAGCAGTTCGGGAGGTAACGAGCAGTACTTC. This codes for CASSSGGNEQYF.

The chain couples TRBV12-5 to TRBJ1-1; D is unclear. CDR1 and CDR2 from the germline V gene are LGHNT and FRNRAP. There are 15 residues in the CDR3. V was clipped by 3 bases and J by 0 bases, with 11 bases between them. The chain's CDR3 is CASGFSGVMNTEAFF. CDR3 in DNA: TGTGCTAGTGGTTTTTCCGGAGTAATGAACACTGAAGCTTTCTTT.

The CDR3 DNA reads TGTGCCAGCAGTTACGACAAGACTAGCGGGCTGACAGATACGCAGTATTTT. This codes for CASSYDKTSGLTDTQYF. The J gene is TRBJ2-3, the V gene TRBV6-2 or TRBV6-3; 10 bases match TRBD2. This CDR3 is 17 amino acids long. Germline CDR1 reads MNHEY; CDR2 reads SVGEGT. Germline trimming cut 2 bases from V and 3 bases from J; bases unmatched to any gene: 8.

V is TRBV6-5 and J is TRBJ2-7, with D possibly matching TRBD1 (6 bases). CDR1 MNHEY and CDR2 SVGAGI come from the germline V gene. The germline V and J ends were trimmed by 5 bases and 7 bases, with 9 bases remaining between them. CDR3 length equals 11 residues. CDR3 region: CASSRDMEQYF. In nucleotides, the CDR3 is TGTGCCAGCAGTCGGGACATGGAGCAGTACTTC.

This chain joins TRBV6-2 or TRBV6-3 and TRBJ2-7; tentatively, D is TRBD2 (6 bases). The CDR3 consists of 15 residues. Trimming left V 2 bases short and J 2 bases short, with 13 bases between. Germline V lookup: CDR1 MNHEY, CDR2 SVGEGT. Here the CDR3 reads CASSYLSRETYEQYF. The CDR3 DNA sequence: TGTGCCAGCAGTTACCTAAGCCGGGAGACCTACGAGCAGTACTTC.

The CDR3 reads CSARRTDIQYF. As DNA, the CDR3 is TGCAGTGCTAGACGGACAGACATTCAGTACTTC. V usage is TRBV20-1 and J usage is TRBJ2-4, with a tentative D call TRBD1 (6 bases). Deletions cut 2 bases from V and 8 bases from J, with 7 bases between. The CDR3 totals 11 residues. Germline V gene lookup returns CDR1 DFQATT and CDR2 SNEGSKA (reference sequence).

This chain connects TRBV2 to TRBJ1-2; 9 positions match TRBD1. Per the germline V gene, CDR1 is SNHLY and CDR2 is FYNNEI. CDR3 length: 15 residues. J lost 8 bases, V lost 6 bases, and 13 bases had no gene match. The CDR3 protein is CASRTVTGGATGYTF. CDR3 coding DNA: TGTGCCAGCAGGACGGTTACAGGGGGCGCAACCGGCTACACCTTC. Full variable domain (outside the CDR3, taken from reference TRBV2 and TRBJ1-2): EPEVTQTPSHQVTQMGQEVILRCVPISNHLYFYWYRQILGQKVEFLVSFYNNEISEKSEIFDDQFSVERPDGSNFTLKIRSTKLEDSAMYFCASRTVTGGATGYTFGSGTRLTVV.

This chain's CDR3 is CASSGGRVTGELFF. DNA for the CDR3: TGTGCCAGCAGCGGGGGGAGGGTCACCGGGGAGCTGTTTTTT. The rearrangement joins TRBV6-5 to TRBJ2-2, with 7 bases lining up with TRBD2. Per germline, CDR1 MNHEY and CDR2 SVGAGI. Trimming at V came to 6 bases and at J to 4 bases, leaving 5 bases not matched to a gene. The CDR3 contains 14 residues.

This sequence joins TRBV5-1 and TRBJ1-4, with D possibly TRBD1 on 6 matching bases. Germline values: CDR1 SGHRS, CDR2 YFSETQ. The V gene lost 0 bases and the J gene lost 8 bases, with 14 bases spanning the gap. The CDR3 spans 15 residues. The CDR3 spells CASSLEGRGREKLFF. DNA for the CDR3: TGCGCCAGCAGCTTGGAGGGCAGGGGAAGGGAAAAACTGTTTTTT.

This sequence joins TRBV19 and TRBJ1-1, with D hard to call. With 3 bases removed from V and 0 bases from J, the gap between germline ends came to 11 bases. The germline V gene has CDR1 LNHDA and CDR2 SQIVND (reference sequence). The CDR3 consists of 15 residues. CDR3 amino acids: CASSILRSVNTEAFF. In nucleotides, the CDR3 is TGTGCCAGTAGTATCCTCAGGTCCGTGAACACTGAAGCTTTCTTT.

The chain couples TRBV6-1 to TRBJ1-2; TRBD1 matches at 9 bases. The V segment lost 2 bases and the J segment 11 bases; nucleotides outside the gene matches: 9. Germline V gene sequence: CDR1 MNHNS, CDR2 SASEGT. CDR3 length: 14 residues. CDR3: CASSETTGGLLYTF. The CDR3 DNA reads as TGTGCCAGCAGTGAAACGACAGGGGGTCTTCTTTACACCTTC.

This chain connects TRBV30 to TRBJ2-2; tentatively, D is TRBD1 (5 bases). The ends were cut back, 5 bases at V and 1 base at J, with 8 bases in the middle. The germline V gene has CDR1 GTSNPN and CDR2 SVGIG (reference sequence). This CDR3 has 13 amino acids. The CDR3 bases are TGTGCCTGGTCAGGGATGAACACCGGGGAGCTGTTTTTT. Protein product: CAWSGMNTGELFF.

The rearrangement uses TRBV4-2 and TRBJ1-2; perhaps TRBD1 as D (5 bases). Per germline, CDR1 LGHNA and CDR2 YNFKEQ. The V gene lost 1 base and the J gene lost 2 bases, with 11 bases spanning the gap. The CDR3 is made up of 15 amino acids. The CDR3 loop reads CASSQGQGLNYGYTF. CDR3 sequence (DNA): TGTGCCAGCAGCCAAGGGCAGGGATTAAACTATGGCTACACCTTC.

CDR3: CASSSPMGLEQYF. The CDR3 DNA reads as TGTGCCAGCAGTTCCCCGATGGGGCTCGAGCAGTACTTC. The chain couples TRBV6-5 to TRBJ2-7, with D maybe TRBD1 (5 bases). The CDR3 contains 13 residues. Germline loops: CDR1 MNHEY, CDR2 SVGAGI. Between the trimmed V and J ends, which lost 4 bases and 6 bases, there was a span of 13 bases.

The chain carries TRBV7-9 and TRBJ2-7; a possible D gene is TRBD2 (6 bases). This CDR3 spans 14 amino acids. The germline V gene has CDR1 SEHNR and CDR2 FQNEAQ (reference sequence). Trimming left V 5 bases short and J 6 bases short, with 17 bases between. The CDR3 region has the DNA TGTGCCAGCAGCGTCGGGGGTTTATCGTCCGAGCAGTACTTC. The encoded protein is CASSVGGLSSEQYF. The variable domain in full, with the rest retrieved from reference TRBV7-9 and TRBJ2-7, is DTGVSQNPRHKITKRGQNVTFRCDPISEHNRLYWYRQTLGQGPEFLTYFQNEAQLEKSRLLSDRFSAERPKGSFSTLEIQRTEQGDSAMYLCASSVGGLSSEQYFGPGTRLTVT.

The chain employs TRBV6-5 and TRBJ2-1; the D gene is possibly TRBD2 (7 bases). Germline assignment: CDR1 MNHEY and CDR2 SVGAGI. This CDR3 region has 14 residues. V dropped 6 bases and J dropped 2 bases, with 11 bases sitting between them. CDR3 DNA sequence: TGTGCCAGCAGGAGGGGGGGGACCTACAATGAGCAGTTCTTC. Translating gives CASRRGGTYNEQFF.